This section outlines one TCR beta chain sequence together with its context. This entry belongs to a study of shared clonotypes between healthy human individuals. The CDR3 extends over 15 amino acids. V gave up 5 bases and J gave up 6 bases; unmatched junction bases: 7. Germline CDR1 reads GTSNPN; CDR2 reads SVGIG (reference sequence). Sequenced by immunoSEQ multiplex PCR; TCRdb stores in-frame clones only, minus some. Of about 520,000 clones in the sample, roughly 80% are singletons; the top ten hold approximately 11%. Sample: PBMCs. The chain joins TRBV30 to TRBJ2-4; 13 nucleotides align to TRBD2. This clonotype originated in a woman between 35 and 50 years old in good health. Some clones in this sample may be carry-over from other donors' samples. Here the CDR3 DNA reads TGTGCCTGGGGACTAGCGGGAGTAATGAGAAACATTCAGTACTTC. Translation: CAWGLAGVMRNIQYF. Combining the CDR3 with reference TRBV30 and TRBJ2-4 gives the whole variable domain SQTIHQWPATLVQPVGSPLSLECTVEGTSNPNLYWYRQAAGRGLQLLFYSVGIGQISSEVPQNLSASRPQDRQFILSSKKLLLSDSGFYLCAWGLAGVMRNIQYFGAGTRLSVL.